These 22 T cell receptor beta chains originate from one sample sequenced in a study of OX40 agonist ivuxolimab in advanced cancers. Assay: immunoSEQ multiplex PCR; the TCRdb copy retains only in-frame clones and omits some. The repertoire has over 80,000 clones, approximately 90% of them found once; the top ten carry approximately 1.2%. The specimen comprised CD4+ or CD8+ T cells sorted from blood, sampled in a trial of the OX40 agonist ivuxolimab. These receptors all come from an adult with an advanced solid tumor such as melanoma, head and neck, liver or kidney cancer.

The CDR3 DNA follows: TGTGCCAGCAGGCCCCAGGAGGAAAAACTGTTTTTT. Protein sequence: CASRPQEEKLFF. V usage is TRBV6-1 and J usage is TRBJ1-4; D ambiguous. Germline CDR1 and CDR2: MNHNS and SASEGT. Trimming took off 6 bases at V and 8 bases at J, with 10 bases between the two ends. This CDR3 region has 12 residues.

V usage is TRBV28 and J usage is TRBJ1-5; possibly TRBD1 for D (5 bases). From germline, CDR1 is MDHEN and CDR2 SYDVKM. CDR3 length: 17 amino acids. V shed 3 bases and J shed 2 bases, with 17 bases lying between them. CDR3 DNA: TGTGCCAGCAGTTTCCAGGGCGGGACGAAGGGCAATCAGCCCCAGCATTTT. Its translation: CASSFQGGTKGNQPQHF.

This chain uses TRBV6-5 with TRBJ1-3; maybe TRBD1 (6 bases). CDR3 length: 16 residues. Per the germline V gene, CDR1 is MNHEY and CDR2 is SVGAGI. Trimming left V 0 bases short and J 0 bases short, with 9 bases between. CDR3: CASSYSGASSGNTIYF. The CDR3 region has the DNA TGTGCCAGCAGTTACTCGGGGGCCAGCTCTGGAAACACCATATATTTT.

The V and J genes are TRBV7-9 and TRBJ1-1, with D maybe TRBD1 (5 bases). CDR1 is SEHNR, CDR2 FQNEAQ, per germline (reference sequence). The CDR3 runs to 15 residues. The V and J ends lost 2 bases and 1 base respectively, with 11 bases between them. CDR3 protein: CASSLLAGENTEAFF. The DNA for the CDR3 is TGTGCCAGCAGCTTATTGGCGGGGGAGAACACTGAAGCTTTCTTT.

The rearrangement joins TRBV2 to TRBJ1-5; D gene uncertain. V dropped 6 bases and J dropped 2 bases, with 14 bases sitting between them. Germline lookup yields CDR1 SNHLY and CDR2 FYNNEI. This CDR3 contains 15 residues. CDR3 nucleotides: TGTGCCAGCAGCTCTCTTCCGAGGGGCAATCAGCCCCAGCATTTT. As protein: CASSSLPRGNQPQHF.

The chain couples TRBV6-5 to TRBJ1-2; D remains unclear. V shed 5 bases and J shed 5 bases, with 18 bases lying between them. The germline gives CDR1 MNHEY, CDR2 SVGAGI. The CDR3 is made up of 15 amino acids. CDR3 DNA sequence: TGTGCCAGCAGTGCAACCACCAGTCCGCTATATGGCTACACCTTC. Its translation is CASSATTSPLYGYTF.

The V call is TRBV6-1, the J call TRBJ2-7; D gene uncertain. There are 14 residues in the CDR3. V lost 1 base and J lost 1, with 8 bases in between. Germline V gene lookup returns CDR1 MNHNS and CDR2 SASEGT. CDR3 protein: CASSEGPASYEQYF. CDR3 coding DNA: TGTGCCAGCAGTGAAGGGCCAGCATCCTACGAGCAGTACTTC.

The V and J genes are TRBV5-1 and TRBJ2-1, with 9 bases fitting TRBD1. Germline assignment: CDR1 SGHRS and CDR2 YFSETQ. V shed 4 bases and J 1 base; nucleotides not matched to a gene: 3. The CDR3 totals 15 residues. In nucleotides, the CDR3 is TGCGCCAGCAGCCCTGGACAGGGGTCCTACAATGAGCAGTTCTTC. This translates into CASSPGQGSYNEQFF.

This clone was recorded once. This chain links TRBV5-6 with TRBJ1-2; no clear D gene. V shed 3 bases and J shed 7 bases, with 10 bases lying between them. This CDR3 has 12 residues. CDR1 SGHDT and CDR2 YYEEEE come from the germline V gene. The CDR3 spells CASSSLGFGYTF. The CDR3, as DNA: TGTGCCAGCAGCTCCCTCGGCTTTGGCTACACCTTC.

This chain links TRBV18 with TRBJ2-3; D is perhaps TRBD2 (5 bases). CDR1 is KGHSH, CDR2 LQKENI, per germline. With 1 base removed from V and 2 bases from J, the gap between germline ends came to 10 bases. This CDR3 is built from 15 residues. CDR3 sequence (DNA): TGTGCCAGCTCACCACGAGGGCCAGCCACAGATACGCAGTATTTT. Residues: CASSPRGPATDTQYF.

J is TRBJ2-4 and V is TRBV18; 8 nucleotides align to TRBD1. The germline gives CDR1 KGHSH, CDR2 LQKENI. This CDR3 spans 14 amino acids. Trimming at V came to 3 bases and at J to 8 bases, leaving 6 bases not matched to a gene. The CDR3 sequence: CASSPAGGMDIQYF. The CDR3 DNA reads TGTGCCAGCTCACCGGCAGGGGGCATGGACATTCAGTACTTC.

This chain uses TRBV18 with TRBJ1-5, with D unclear. Germline assignment: CDR1 KGHSH and CDR2 LQKENI. V dropped 8 bases and J dropped 3 bases, with 11 bases sitting between them. The CDR3 has 13 amino acids. CDR3 bases: TGTGCCAGCACTAGTGGACTCAATCAGCCCCAGCATTTT. Translated, it gives CASTSGLNQPQHF.

This sequence joins TRBV7-2 and TRBJ2-7; 8 bases are shared with TRBD1. The CDR3 is made up of 14 amino acids. The V segment lost 3 bases and the J segment 6 bases; nucleotides outside the gene matches: 7. From germline, CDR1 is SGHTA and CDR2 FQGNSA. CDR3 sequence: CASSLDRDGFEQYF. The CDR3 coding sequence is TGTGCCAGCAGCTTGGACAGGGACGGGTTCGAGCAGTACTTC.

The chain carries TRBV7-9 and TRBJ2-7, with TRBD2 matching over 10 bases. The length of the CDR3 is 15 residues. The J segment lost 5 bases and the V segment lost 1 base, leaving 5 bases of the junction unmatched. From germline, CDR1 is SEHNR and CDR2 FQNEAQ (reference sequence). The CDR3 sequence: CASSLGPSGSDEQYF. The CDR3, as DNA: TGTGCCAGCAGCTTAGGTCCTAGCGGGAGCGACGAGCAGTACTTC. Complete variable domain (other parts from reference TRBV7-9 and TRBJ2-7): DTGVSQNPRHKITKRGQNVTFRCDPISEHNRLYWYRQTLGQGPEFLTYFQNEAQLEKSRLLSDRFSAERPKGSFSTLEIQRTEQGDSAMYLCASSLGPSGSDEQYFGPGTRLTVT.

This clone is a singleton in its sample. This CDR3 reads CASSPGQGSGYTF. DNA for the CDR3: TGTGCCAGCAGCCCGGGACAGGGAAGTGGCTACACCTTC. This chain connects TRBV7-2 to TRBJ1-2; TRBD1 agrees at 9 bases. V shed 5 bases, J shed 7 bases, and the junction held 5 bases outside the gene matches. This CDR3 comprises 13 residues. Germline CDR1 and CDR2: SGHTA and FQGNSA. Drawing the rest from reference TRBV7-2 and TRBJ1-2, the complete variable domain is GAGVSQSPSNKVTEKGKDVELRCDPISGHTALYWYRQSLGQGLEFLIYFQGNSAPDKSGLPSDRFSAERTGGSVSTLTIQRTQQEDSAVYLCASSPGQGSGYTFGSGTRLTVV.

This clone was recorded only once. The chain is built from TRBV19 and TRBJ1-5; TRBD1 might be the D (6 bases). V was clipped by 3 bases and J by 4 bases, with 10 bases between them. Germline CDR1 and CDR2: LNHDA and SQIVND (reference sequence). The CDR3 is 14 residues long. The CDR3 loop is CASSIGQGNQPQHF. The CDR3 bases are TGTGCCAGTAGTATCGGTCAGGGGAATCAGCCCCAGCATTTT.

By sample fraction, this clone is medium-sized (0.01 to 0.1%). The chain links TRBV5-4 to TRBJ1-5, with D perhaps matching TRBD1 (6 bases). Germline V gene data show CDR1 as SGHNT and CDR2 as YYREEE (reference sequence). V lost 3 bases to trimming and J lost 8 bases, with 12 bases between them. The CDR3 contains 13 residues. The CDR3 spells CASSSGDGEPQHF. CDR3 nucleotides: TGTGCCAGCAGCTCAGGGGATGGCGAGCCCCAGCATTTT.

The genes are TRBV7-9 and TRBJ2-3; D unclear. Trimming left V 5 bases short and J 0 bases short, with 9 bases between. The CDR3 length is 14 residues. Germline CDR1 SEHNR, CDR2 FQNEAQ (reference sequence). CDR3 nucleotide sequence: TGTGCCAGCAGCCAGGTGGTTAGCACAGATACGCAGTATTTT. It yields the protein CASSQVVSTDTQYF.

The chain joins TRBV5-1 to TRBJ1-5; no definite D call. The CDR3 sequence is 13 residues long. Germline lookup yields CDR1 SGHRS and CDR2 YFSETQ. V gave up 0 bases and J gave up 5 bases, with 6 bases separating them. DNA of the CDR3: TGCGCCAGCAGCTTGGATCTCGATCAGCCCCAGCATTTT. This sequence encodes CASSLDLDQPQHF.

The chain joins TRBV27 to TRBJ2-3, with 14 positions matching TRBD2. The CDR3 is 18 amino acids. V shed 4 bases, J shed 1 base, and the junction held 7 bases outside the gene matches. Germline V gene data show CDR1 as MNHEY and CDR2 as SMNVEV (reference sequence). The CDR3 sequence: CASSSGLAGVLGTDTQYF. CDR3 nucleotides: TGTGCCAGCAGTTCGGGACTAGCGGGAGTCCTCGGCACAGATACGCAGTATTTT.

This clone was recorded only once. The rearrangement links TRBV5-1 to TRBJ2-3; 14 bases match TRBD2. The V and J ends lost 1 base and 1 base, in that order; junction bases with no gene match: 2. CDR3 length: 17 amino acids. Germline V gives CDR1 SGHRS, CDR2 YFSETQ. CDR3 nucleotide sequence: TGCGCCAGCAGCTTGATGGGACTAGCGGGAGGCACAGATACGCAGTATTTT. Translating gives CASSLMGLAGGTDTQYF.

This chain links TRBV9 with TRBJ2-4; 8 bases are shared with TRBD2. Trimming cost V 4 bases and J 8 bases; bases outside gene matches: 11. Germline V gene sequence: CDR1 SGDLS, CDR2 YYNGEE. This CDR3 comprises 15 residues. The chain's CDR3 is CASSPGHGAGDIQYF. The CDR3 bases are TGTGCCAGCAGCCCCGGTCATGGAGCGGGGGACATTCAGTACTTC.